This T cell receptor (beta chain) was retrieved from a study of CD8 T cells in Susac syndrome. The RNA input was about 0.5 to 1 ug, and it was reverse transcribed with random hexamers. By means of immunoSEQ multiplex PCR, TCR beta CDR3 spanning 54 Vbeta and 13 Jbeta underwent amplification. TCRdb re-analysed the immunoSEQ multiplex PCR reads in MiXCR, keeping a single row per CDR3 protein. The data contain 200,000 to 250,000 distinct CDR3 sequences, 85% to 95% of them singletons. TEMRA cells underwent FACS enrichment and CD8+ and CD4+ T cells underwent negative isolation. Trimming pared 7 bases from V and 2 bases from J, leaving 23 bases between. The CDR3 loop spans 16 amino acids. CDR1 DFQATT and CDR2 SNEGSKA come from the germline V gene (reference sequence).

The chain recombines TRBV20-1 with TRBJ1-1; tentatively, D is TRBD1 (6 bases). The clonotype originates from a human donor with multiple sclerosis. Sequencing was done on a sample of CD4+ T cells from PBMCs. CDR3 DNA: TGCAGTGTTCCGGCTTTCCTCCGGGGGCCTAACACTGAAGCTTTCTTT. The encoded protein is CSVPAFLRGPNTEAFF.